This T cell receptor beta chain came from a study of T cell repertoires in cytomegalovirus infection. About the research overall: Public TCR beta signatures provided an indication of both CMV infection and a matching HLA type. Study-level findings and limits: Cumulative public TCR beta family frequency identified CMV carriers with the relevant HLA. There were HLA-C-restricted CMV-specific TCR beta clonotypes dominating the ex vivo response.

There are 12 residues in the CDR3. Trimming took off 5 bases at V and 8 bases at J, with 9 bases between the two ends. Germline V gene data show CDR1 as SGHTA and CDR2 as FQGNSA. TCRdb itself ran the reads through MiXCR, one entry per CDR3 protein. The repertoire holds 250,000 to 350,000 distinct CDR3 sequences, with about 26% as singletons. The sample holds many counts of this clonotype. Its antigen is undetermined. The sample taken for sequencing was PBMCs. The V call is TRBV7-2, the J call TRBJ1-4, with D hard to call. The sequence derives from a human donor in good health (CMV status not recorded). Some clones in this sample may be carry-over from other donors' samples. In DNA, the CDR3 is TGTGCCAGCAGCCGCGACACCGAAAAACTGTTTTTT. Translation: CASSRDTEKLFF.